What follows are 25 T cell receptor beta chains derived from one specimen sequenced in a study of blood T cell repertoires in COVID-19. Repertoires were generated with immunoSEQ multiplex PCR, while TCRdb's copy carries only in-frame clones and drops some. The data contain 150,000 to 200,000 clones, approximately 90% of them singletons. Sequencing was performed on PBMCs or T cells enriched from blood (not recorded which). These receptors were taken from a woman aged 18-29 years who had recovered from COVID-19.

This clone showed up just a few times. The V call is TRBV6-6, the J call TRBJ2-6, with 7 bases identical to TRBD1. CDR3 length equals 17 residues. CDR1 is MNHNY and CDR2 is SVGAGI in the germline V gene (reference sequence). V lost 5 bases, J lost 0 bases, and 7 bases stayed unmatched. The CDR3 region is CASSPRDSPSGANVLTF. The CDR3 region has the DNA TGTGCCAGCAGTCCCCGGGACAGTCCCTCTGGGGCCAACGTCCTGACTTTC.

A remark on this clone: This CDR3 is also generated by other DNA sequences in the sample. The V gene is TRBV3-1 (or the pseudogene TRBV3-2), the J gene TRBJ1-6; D not certain. V lost 4 bases and J lost 1, with 8 bases in between. The CDR3 contains 15 residues. Germline V gene data show CDR1 as LGHDT and CDR2 as YNNKEL (reference sequence). CDR3 amino acids: CASSLGGSYNSPLHF. For the CDR3, the DNA is TGTGCCAGCAGCCTAGGAGGGTCCTATAATTCACCCCTCCACTTT.

This chain links TRBV28 with TRBJ1-4; 8 bases line up with TRBD1. The CDR3 totals 13 residues. Germline V CDR1 and CDR2: MDHEN, SYDVKM. V trimming: 6 bases; J trimming: 6 bases; junction bases outside the gene matches: 3. As DNA, the CDR3 is TGTGCCAGCAGGACAGGGGCGGATGAAAAACTGTTTTTT. Protein sequence: CASRTGADEKLFF. The full variable domain, rest sourced from reference TRBV28 and TRBJ1-4, is DVKVTQSSRYLVKRTGEKVFLECVQDMDHENMFWYRQDPGLGLRLIYFSYDVKMKEKGDIPEGYSVSREKKERFSLILESASTNQTSMYLCASRTGADEKLFFGSGTQLSVL.

This clone was picked up one time. The chain links TRBV7-9 to TRBJ1-4; 9 bases line up with TRBD1. Per germline, CDR1 SEHNR and CDR2 FQNEAQ (reference sequence). The CDR3 sequence is 14 residues long. V shed 5 bases and J 7 bases; nucleotides not matched to a gene: 5. CDR3 sequence: CASSTDRGGEKLFF. Written as DNA, the CDR3 is TGTGCCAGCAGCACGGACAGGGGTGGTGAAAAACTGTTTTTT.

This sequence joins TRBV3-1 (or the pseudogene TRBV3-2) and TRBJ2-3; 9 positions match TRBD2. The CDR3 runs to 19 residues. The trim removed 4 bases at V and 3 bases at J, leaving 17 bases unmatched. CDR1 LGHDT and CDR2 YNNKEL come from the germline V gene (reference sequence). CDR3 in DNA: TGTGCCAGCAGCCCGATTTCCTCCTTTAGCGGGAGTTGGACAGATACGCAGTATTTT. This sequence encodes CASSPISSFSGSWTDTQYF.

The chain joins TRBV2 to TRBJ1-1; possible D gene TRBD1, 6 bases. Trimming took off 9 bases at V and 4 bases at J, with 15 bases between the two ends. Looked up from germline, CDR1 is SNHLY and CDR2 is FYNNEI. The CDR3 contains 13 residues. CDR3 coding DNA: TGTGCCAGTCCGGGACACCTTCTCACTGAAGCTTTCTTT. Residues: CASPGHLLTEAFF.

The V gene is TRBV7-9, the J gene TRBJ1-2, with 7 positions matching TRBD1. The V segment lost 3 bases and the J segment 7 bases; nucleotides outside the gene matches: 11. Germline V CDR1 and CDR2: SEHNR, FQNEAQ (reference sequence). The CDR3 length is 15 residues. The CDR3 region has the DNA TGTGCCAGCAGCTTGGGACAGTTTGTCATCAGTGGCTACACCTTC. Its translation: CASSLGQFVISGYTF.

The CDR3 nucleotides read TGTGCCAGCAGCTTAGATCTTTGGGCTGAGGAGACCCAGTACTTC. Translated: CASSLDLWAEETQYF. The chain carries TRBV11-3 and TRBJ2-5; D call uncertain. The V end lost 0 bases, the J end lost 5 bases, and 13 bases lay between the germline ends. The germline gives CDR1 SGHNT, CDR2 YENEEA. The CDR3 runs 15 residues.

This clone was seen just once. The chain combines TRBV25-1 with TRBJ1-5, with a weak D call TRBD1 (5 bases). V was clipped by 4 bases and J by 6 bases, with 10 bases between them. The CDR3 contains 13 residues. CDR1 and CDR2 from the germline V gene are MGHDK and SYGVNS. The CDR3 region has the DNA TGTGCCAGCAGTGGGGGGGTCGGTCAGCCCCAGCATTTT. Its translation: CASSGGVGQPQHF.

The V gene is TRBV12-3 or TRBV12-4, the J gene TRBJ1-1; D gene unclear. The CDR3 has 13 residues. V was shortened by 3 bases and J by 5 bases, with 10 bases between the two germline ends. CDR3 region: CASSFGLGTEAFF. The CDR3 bases are TGTGCCAGCAGTTTTGGACTAGGGACTGAAGCTTTCTTT.

The chain recombines TRBV4-1 with TRBJ1-1; D is unclear. Germline CDR1 and CDR2: MGHRA and YSYEKL. Between the trimmed V and J ends, which lost 0 bases and 5 bases, there was a span of 13 bases. This CDR3 comprises 15 residues. The CDR3, as DNA: TGCGCCAGCAGCCAAGATCGCGAGGGCTGGACTGAAGCTTTCTTT. Protein: CASSQDREGWTEAFF.

J is TRBJ1-4 and V is TRBV12-3 or TRBV12-4, with a weak D call TRBD1 (5 bases). V dropped 2 bases and J dropped 8 bases, with 9 bases sitting between them. This CDR3 comprises 13 residues. The CDR3 loop is CASSLIGEEKLFF. The DNA for the CDR3 is TGTGCCAGCAGTTTAATAGGGGAAGAAAAACTGTTTTTT.

J is TRBJ2-1 and V is TRBV5-4, with 9 bases identical to TRBD2. J was trimmed by 4 bases and V by 0 bases; bases with no gene match: 5. Germline V CDR1 and CDR2: SGHNT, YYREEE (reference sequence). The CDR3 consists of 16 residues. The CDR3 DNA sequence: TGTGCCAGCAGCTTGGTCGTAGCGGGAGTTTACAATGAGCAGTTCTTC. This sequence encodes CASSLVVAGVYNEQFF.

The chain has TRBV27 and TRBJ2-6, with 9 positions matching TRBD1. V lost 7 bases and J lost 0; bases outside the gene matches: 16. The CDR3 sequence is 20 residues long. Per germline, CDR1 MNHEY and CDR2 SMNVEV (reference sequence). CDR3 region: CASTTLWGGQGISGANVLTF. The CDR3 nucleotides are TGTGCCAGCACCACCCTTTGGGGGGGACAGGGCATCTCTGGGGCCAACGTCCTGACTTTC. Supplemented by reference TRBV27 and TRBJ2-6, the full variable domain reads EAQVTQNPRYLITVTGKKLTVTCSQNMNHEYMSWYRQDPGLGLRQIYYSMNVEVTDKGDVPEGYKVSRKEKRNFPLILESPSPNQTSLYFCASTTLWGGQGISGANVLTFGAGSRLTVL.

V gene TRBV27 combines with J gene TRBJ1-5; tentative D call: TRBD1 (5 bases). Germline V CDR1 and CDR2: MNHEY, SMNVEV (reference sequence). The germline V and J ends were trimmed by 5 bases and 5 bases, with 13 bases remaining between them. This CDR3 contains 14 residues. This CDR3 is CASSIGHRDQPQHF. The CDR3 nucleotides are TGTGCCAGCAGTATCGGACATCGGGATCAGCCCCAGCATTTT.

The chain has TRBV7-8 and TRBJ2-5, with 12 bases that match TRBD2. CDR3 length: 17 residues. With 6 bases clipped from V and 5 bases from J, the junction kept 13 bases outside the gene matches. Germline CDR1 is SGHVS and CDR2 is FQNEAQ. The CDR3 DNA is TGTGCCAGCAGAAACCCTGGACTAGCGGGATTGACGGAGACCCAGTACTTC. Translation: CASRNPGLAGLTETQYF.

This clone was recorded once. The chain uses TRBV28 and TRBJ2-7; no clear D gene. The CDR3 extends over 13 amino acids. V lost 6 bases and J 3 bases, leaving 12 bases between the germline ends. Germline assignment: CDR1 MDHEN and CDR2 SYDVKM. CDR3 amino acids: CASSPSENYEQYF. The CDR3 nucleotides read TGTGCCAGCAGCCCGAGTGAGAACTACGAGCAGTACTTC.

CDR3 sequence reads: CASRKTGYYEQYF. For the CDR3, the DNA is TGTGCCAGCAGAAAGACAGGGTACTACGAGCAGTACTTC. The genes are TRBV12-3 or TRBV12-4 and TRBJ2-7, with 7 bases fitting TRBD1. The CDR3 extends over 13 amino acids. J was trimmed by 3 bases and V by 6 bases; bases with no gene match: 5.

The chain links TRBV19 to TRBJ2-7, with TRBD2 identical over 9 bases. The V segment lost 3 bases and the J segment 3 bases; nucleotides outside the gene matches: 6. The CDR3 has 15 residues. Germline V gene data show CDR1 as LNHDA and CDR2 as SQIVND (reference sequence). The chain's CDR3 is CASSMVAGELYEQYF. The CDR3 DNA is TGTGCCAGTAGTATGGTAGCGGGAGAGCTCTACGAGCAGTACTTC.

The V call is TRBV2, the J call TRBJ1-6; a possible D gene is TRBD1 (6 bases). The germline gives CDR1 SNHLY, CDR2 FYNNEI. The CDR3 runs to 15 residues. V was cut by 6 bases and J by 7 bases, with 16 bases left in between. The CDR3 DNA reads TGTGCCAGCAGATCCTGGACAGCGGCAAATTCACCCCTCCACTTT. Its translation is CASRSWTAANSPLHF.

V gene TRBV2 combines with J gene TRBJ2-1; TRBD2 agrees at 12 bases. Trimming took 2 bases from V and 5 from J; bases not matched to a gene: 4. The CDR3 loop spans 16 amino acids. Germline assignment: CDR1 SNHLY and CDR2 FYNNEI. CDR3 sequence reads: CASSERLAGVNNEQFF. In DNA, the CDR3 is TGTGCCAGCAGTGAAAGACTAGCGGGAGTTAACAATGAGCAGTTCTTC.

CDR3 sequence (DNA): TGTGCCAGCAGCTTAGAGGGACAGGCGCTTCACTATAATTCACCCCTCCACTTT. Protein: CASSLEGQALHYNSPLHF. This chain joins TRBV7-2 and TRBJ1-6; 8 positions match TRBD1. Germline CDR1 and CDR2: SGHTA and FQGNSA. Trimming removed 1 base from V and 3 bases from J; junction bases left unmatched: 8. This CDR3 is built from 18 residues.

The chain uses TRBV2 and TRBJ2-3; 7 bases map to TRBD2. The CDR3 sequence is 16 residues long. V shed 8 bases and J 1 base; nucleotides not matched to a gene: 12. Germline assignment: CDR1 SNHLY and CDR2 FYNNEI. This chain's CDR3 is CASGGLTSERTDTQYF. The CDR3, as DNA: TGTGCCAGCGGGGGACTCACTAGCGAACGCACAGATACGCAGTATTTT.

The V and J genes are TRBV7-3 and TRBJ2-1, with TRBD2 matching over 11 bases. The germline gives CDR1 SGHTA, CDR2 FQGTGA. This CDR3 comprises 15 residues. V lost 5 bases, J lost 7 bases, and 7 bases stayed unmatched. CDR3 in DNA: TGTGCCAGCAGCGCGACTAGCGGGACGGGGAATGAGCAGTTCTTC. It codes for CASSATSGTGNEQFF.

J is TRBJ1-5 and V is TRBV5-4; D possibly corresponds to TRBD1 (5 bases). The V gene lost 4 bases and the J gene lost 1 base, with 12 bases spanning the gap. CDR1 SGHNT and CDR2 YYREEE come from the germline V gene (reference sequence). The CDR3 spans 15 residues. The CDR3 DNA follows: TGTGCCAGCAGCCTCCAGGGAGGAAGCAATCAGCCCCAGCATTTT. The encoded protein is CASSLQGGSNQPQHF.